This TCR beta chain was found in a study of breast tumors, draining lymph nodes, adjacent tissues. In TCRdb, the multiplex PCR reads were re-called with MiXCR into one record per CDR3 protein. The sample shows around 250,000 distinct CDR3 sequences, 30% to 35% of them seen only once. Study conclusions and caveats: Luminal-like breast cancer showed significantly higher tumor–nontumor repertoire similarity than basal-like. That most tumor T cells come from lymph nodes remained unproven. Findings are consistent with lymph node origin and intratumoral expansion of most tumor T cells.

Breast cancer patients provided tissue from their axillary draining lymph nodes. V gave up 6 bases and J gave up 5 bases, with 13 bases separating them. The CDR3 length is 13 residues. On this clonotype: Its matching antigen is unknown. A single base separates this from a much larger clone, so it may be a read error.

The specimen was axillary lymph node tissue. The chain recombines TRBV12-3 or TRBV12-4 with TRBJ2-5; no firm D call. The clonotype originates from a female donor with breast cancer. Some clones in this sample may be carry-over from other donors' samples. Here the CDR3 reads CASSRHFWETQYF. The CDR3, as DNA: TGTGCCAGCAGCCGGCACTTCTGGGAGACCCAGTACTTC.